This TCR beta chain was found in a study of cytomegalovirus exposure and HLA in healthy donors. Details on this clone: Its matching antigen is unknown.

Regarding the study as a whole: Productive rates of about 87% or about 30% were seen for most TCR beta V segments in an earlier analysis. Rates of TCR association differed by HLA locus in a later analysis, with DRB1 highest and HLA-C lowest.

The V gene end was trimmed by 5 bases and the J gene end by 4 bases; junction bases not matched to a gene: 13. There are 17 residues in the CDR3. Germline V gene data show CDR1 as ENHRY and CDR2 as SYGVKD. The PCR used 60 Vbeta and 13 Jbeta primers. Libraries were prepared by immunoSEQ multiplex PCR; TCRdb keeps only in-frame clonotypes and omits some of them. The sample consists of approximately 170,000 clones, roughly 85% of them appearing once. The chain joins TRBV10-3 to TRBJ2-3, with 9 bases aligning to TRBD1. The clonotype comes from a boy younger than 10 in good health and CMV-seronegative. Sequencing input: PBMCs. The CDR3 is CAISPQPGQGSADTQYF. The DNA for the CDR3 is TGTGCCATCAGTCCTCAACCGGGACAGGGATCAGCAGATACGCAGTATTTT.